A selection of T cell receptor beta chains follows, all from one sample in a study of blood T cell repertoires in COVID-19. TCRdb's table, derived via immunoSEQ multiplex PCR, lists solely in-frame clones and lacks some. The sample yields 80,000 or so clones, 70% to 90% seen once. Sequencing used peripheral blood. The receptors stem from a woman of 80 years or more with acute or convalescent COVID-19. The conserved cysteine and the conserved F or W are not part of the CDR3 here. For some rows the clone size is stated as once, few or many, or as a class when expanded; others skip it.

TRBV5-1	.	TRBJ1-3	ASSLVAAQTGNTIY
TRBV7-2	.	TRBJ1-6	ASSSSTGENNSPLH
TRBV6-5	.	TRBJ1-1	ASDGGGPNTEAF
TRBV10-1	.	TRBJ1-2	ASSEGQKDPEDD
TRBV9	few	TRBJ1-2	ASSVEPRLVGGYT
TRBV28	few	TRBJ1-5	ASSSWTGGNQPQH
TRBV9	.	TRBJ1-2	ASSAQGTTT
TRBV7-9	few	TRBJ1-2	ASTLHSGTGGAGNYGYT
TRBV29-1	.	TRBJ1-2	SVEDLRPGLYGYT
TRBV21-1	.	TRBJ2-7	ASRRLAGSSYEQY
TRBV12-3/TRBV12-4	.	TRBJ1-2	ASSLDGKYGYT
TRBV5-1	once	TRBJ1-1	ASNTGQINTEAF
TRBV28	.	TRBJ1-2	ASSLLVGDGYT
TRBV2	.	TRBJ1-5	ASKGQISNQPQH